The 18 T cell receptor beta chains in this list originate from one sample, sequenced in a study of blood T cell repertoires in COVID-19. Some clones are missing from TCRdb's copy, which holds only in-frame ones; the method was immunoSEQ multiplex PCR. The sample holds about 96,000 clones; about 90% are singletons and the top ten take more than 3.5%. Input material: peripheral blood. These receptors all come from a human donor with COVID-19, enrolled during active disease. The donor label of this sample is uncertain.

This chain links TRBV5-4 with TRBJ2-5, with D tentatively TRBD1 (5 bases). The germline CDR1 and CDR2 sequences are SGHNT and YYREEE (reference sequence). V lost 4 bases to trimming and J lost 1 base, with 11 bases between them. CDR3 size: 14 residues. CDR3 DNA: TGTGCCAGCAGCGTCGACAGAATCCAAGAGACCCAGTACTTC. Protein sequence: CASSVDRIQETQYF. Using reference TRBV5-4 and TRBJ2-5 for the parts outside the CDR3, the full variable domain is ETGVTQSPTHLIKTRGQQVTLRCSSQSGHNTVSWYQQALGQGPQFIFQYYREEENGRGNFPPRFSGLQFPNYSSELNVNALELDDSALYLCASSVDRIQETQYFGPGTRLLVL.

This clone was seen a handful of times. The sample holds other DNA sequences that translate to the same CDR3. The V call is TRBV5-1, the J call TRBJ2-5; 8 bases line up with TRBD1. From germline, CDR1 is SGHRS and CDR2 YFSETQ. The V segment lost 0 bases and the J segment 5 bases; nucleotides outside the gene matches: 0. CDR3 size: 13 residues. The CDR3 region has the DNA TGCGCCAGCAGCTTGGGGACAGGGGAGACCCAGTACTTC. As protein: CASSLGTGETQYF.

The gene calls are TRBV12-3 or TRBV12-4 and TRBJ1-1, with no clear D. V lost 7 bases, J lost 1 base, and 10 bases lay in between. The CDR3 covers 13 residues. The CDR3 DNA reads as TGTGCCAGCACGGTAGATTCGAACACTGAAGCTTTCTTT. Translating gives CASTVDSNTEAFF.

The CDR3 DNA sequence: TGTGCCAGCTCAGAGACAGGGGCATCCTACGAGCAGTACTTC. This encodes CASSETGASYEQYF. This chain uses TRBV18 with TRBJ2-7, with 8 bases that match TRBD1. Germline V gene sequence: CDR1 KGHSH, CDR2 LQKENI. The V and J ends lost 5 bases and 1 base, in that order; junction bases with no gene match: 4. There are 14 residues in the CDR3. Combining the CDR3 with reference TRBV18 and TRBJ2-7 gives the whole variable domain NAGVMQNPRHLVRRRGQEARLRCSPMKGHSHVYWYRQLPEEGLKFMVYLQKENIIDESGMPKERFSAEFPKEGPSILRIQQVVRGDSAAYFCASSETGASYEQYFGPGTRLTVT.

The V gene is TRBV5-1, the J gene TRBJ1-1, with 8 nucleotides matching TRBD1. Germline V gene lookup returns CDR1 SGHRS and CDR2 YFSETQ. This CDR3 comprises 17 residues. J gave up 5 bases and V 0 bases, and 12 bases lay outside the gene matches. CDR3 nucleotide sequence: TGCGCCAGCAGCTTGGGTGCAGGGGGCGCGAGTCGGACTGAAGCTTTCTTT. Protein product: CASSLGAGGASRTEAFF.

The chain combines TRBV18 with TRBJ2-7; 8 bases agree with TRBD1. The CDR3 sequence is 15 residues long. Germline lookup yields CDR1 KGHSH and CDR2 LQKENI. J gave up 4 bases and V 3 bases, and 8 bases lay outside the gene matches. The CDR3 DNA follows: TGTGCCAGCTCACCGCGTGGGACAGGATTGTACGAGCAGTACTTC. Residues: CASSPRGTGLYEQYF.

This rearrangement joins TRBV3-1 (or the pseudogene TRBV3-2) to TRBJ2-5; 8 positions agree with TRBD2. With 3 bases clipped from V and 2 bases from J, the junction kept 5 bases outside the gene matches. CDR1 is LGHDT, CDR2 YNNKEL, per germline (reference sequence). The CDR3 consists of 15 residues. The CDR3 DNA is TGTGCCAGCAGCCAGCGGGGGGCCCTTCAAGAGACCCAGTACTTC. Protein sequence: CASSQRGALQETQYF.

The V gene is TRBV6-5, the J gene TRBJ1-6; D not certain. The CDR3 runs to 12 residues. With 5 bases removed from V and 4 bases from J, the gap between germline ends came to 3 bases. Germline V gives CDR1 MNHEY, CDR2 SVGAGI. CDR3 residues: CASSPYNSPLHF. CDR3 coding DNA: TGTGCCAGCAGTCCTTATAATTCACCCCTCCACTTT.

This clone showed up just once. The chain joins TRBV5-1 to TRBJ1-1; D gene ambiguous. Trimming pared 0 bases from V and 0 bases from J, leaving 6 bases between. From germline, CDR1 is SGHRS and CDR2 YFSETQ. There are 14 residues in the CDR3. The CDR3 sequence: CASSLDSVNTEAFF. CDR3 coding DNA: TGCGCCAGCAGCTTGGACTCTGTGAACACTGAAGCTTTCTTT.

This clone was observed a handful of times. V usage is TRBV15 and J usage is TRBJ2-1; D possibly corresponds to TRBD2 (6 bases). CDR1 LNHNV and CDR2 YYDKDF come from the germline V gene (reference sequence). The CDR3 contains 16 residues. The V and J ends lost 6 bases and 4 bases respectively, with 19 bases between them. The CDR3 coding sequence is TGTGCCACCAGTGGGTTAGCGGCTCCGGCATACAATGAGCAGTTCTTC. Translating it yields CATSGLAAPAYNEQFF.

J is TRBJ1-5 and V is TRBV6-5; no clear D. Germline lookup yields CDR1 MNHEY and CDR2 SVGAGI. The length of the CDR3 is 14 residues. V was pared by 0 bases and J by 4 bases, with 7 bases between. CDR3 DNA: TGTGCCAGCAGTTACTCACGAGGGAATCAGCCCCAGCATTTT. This sequence encodes CASSYSRGNQPQHF.

This chain uses TRBV13 with TRBJ2-5, with 12 positions matching TRBD2. The CDR3 loop spans 15 amino acids. Unmatched junction bases numbered 7, after V lost 5 bases and J lost 6 bases. CDR1 and CDR2 (germline): PRHDT, FYEKMQ (reference sequence). The CDR3 is CASSPKLAGGKTQYF. The CDR3 DNA follows: TGTGCCAGCAGCCCAAAACTAGCGGGGGGAAAGACCCAGTACTTC.

V and J are TRBV13 and TRBJ2-7; 11 nucleotides align to TRBD1. The CDR3 sequence is 14 residues long. The germline CDR1 and CDR2 sequences are PRHDT and FYEKMQ (reference sequence). Trimming at V came to 2 bases and at J to 6 bases, leaving 3 bases not matched to a gene. CDR3 DNA: TGTGCCAGCAGCTTATGGGACAGGGGGTCCGAGCAGTACTTC. It translates to CASSLWDRGSEQYF.

The V and J genes are TRBV6-5 and TRBJ2-1, with 10 bases fitting TRBD1. The germline CDR1 and CDR2 sequences are MNHEY and SVGAGI. The CDR3 consists of 15 residues. The junction had 9 bases not matched to a gene; V was cut back by 6 bases and J by 7 bases. The CDR3 DNA follows: TGTGCCAGCAGCTACGACAGGGGGCATTCAAATGAGCAGTTCTTC. It yields the protein CASSYDRGHSNEQFF.

This clone came up a few times. The chain combines TRBV9 with TRBJ2-2; a possible D gene is TRBD1 (6 bases). V was cut by 0 bases and J by 2 bases, with 14 bases left in between. This CDR3 has 17 residues. From germline, CDR1 is SGDLS and CDR2 YYNGEE. CDR3 coding DNA: TGTGCCAGCAGCGTAGGAGGGGGTGCCCTAAACACCGGGGAGCTGTTTTTT. Residues: CASSVGGGALNTGELFF.

This chain links TRBV12-3 or TRBV12-4 with TRBJ1-2, with D unresolved. The CDR3 contains 12 residues. V lost 8 bases and J lost 4, with 11 bases in between. The CDR3 reads CASGLWGYGYTF. The CDR3 region has the DNA TGTGCCAGCGGACTTTGGGGCTATGGCTACACCTTC.

With regard to this clone: The sample carries other DNA sequences with the same CDR3. This chain uses TRBV19 with TRBJ2-7; 9 bases align to TRBD1. The V gene's germline CDR1 is LNHDA and CDR2 SQIVND (reference sequence). The CDR3 runs 13 residues. V lost 7 bases to trimming and J lost 1 base; unmatched junction nucleotides: 2. CDR3 region: CASTGTGSYEQYF. CDR3 bases: TGTGCCAGTACCGGGACAGGGTCCTACGAGCAGTACTTC.

This chain joins TRBV28 and TRBJ1-1; D call uncertain. Germline values: CDR1 MDHEN, CDR2 SYDVKM. The CDR3 covers 12 residues. V lost 9 bases and J 1 base, leaving 9 bases between the germline ends. In DNA form, the CDR3 reads TGTGCCAGTTCAAGCGCGAACACTGAAGCTTTCTTT. Protein product: CASSSANTEAFF.